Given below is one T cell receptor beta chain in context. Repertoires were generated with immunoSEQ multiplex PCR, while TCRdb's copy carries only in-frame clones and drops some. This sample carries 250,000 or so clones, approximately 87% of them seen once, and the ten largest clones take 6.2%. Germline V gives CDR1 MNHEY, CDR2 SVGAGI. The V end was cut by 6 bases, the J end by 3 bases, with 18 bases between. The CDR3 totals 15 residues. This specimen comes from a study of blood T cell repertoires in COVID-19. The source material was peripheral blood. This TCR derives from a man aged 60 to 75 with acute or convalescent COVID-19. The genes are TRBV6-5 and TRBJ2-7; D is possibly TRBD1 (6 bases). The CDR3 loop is CASRSRAGVGYEQYF. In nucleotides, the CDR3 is TGTGCCAGCAGGTCTAGGGCAGGGGTTGGCTACGAGCAGTACTTC.